Described below is a single T cell receptor beta chain sequence and its context. Its target is unknown. Other DNA sequences of this sample code for an identical CDR3. This sample is part of a study of shared clonotypes between healthy human individuals. Trimming shortened V by 3 bases and J by 0 bases, and 10 bases separated the two germline ends. Germline CDR1 is SGHRS and CDR2 is YFSETQ. The length of the CDR3 is 15 residues. General study findings and limits: The study found 4.5% to 5% of naive CD4 clonotypes shared across four donors. Lower generation probabilities were found for non-shared clonotypes than for those shared by all four donors.

The protocol was immunoSEQ multiplex PCR, while the TCRdb copy is restricted to in-frame clones and leaves out a portion. The sample carries about 680,000 clones, around three quarters recorded once. The receptor's source is a woman in her thirties in good health. The sample was memory CD4+ T cells sorted from blood. Regarding subset: CD45RA-negative fraction. The chain links TRBV5-1 to TRBJ2-1, with D unresolved. CDR3 DNA: TGCGCCAGCAGCTATTCAGTGAGCTCCTACAATGAGCAGTTCTTC. Protein product: CASSYSVSSYNEQFF.